Following are 8 T cell receptor beta chains from one sample sequenced in a study of metastatic and nonmetastatic thyroid tumors (TCRdb year 2020). No treatment had been received by any patient before thyroid surgery. The method behind the library was PCR. For sequencing, an Illumina HiSeq 4000 was employed. TCRdb trimmed public reads at Q25 via fastp, called clones via MiXCR and kept in-frame beta chains. Across this sample there are some 39,000 clones, with about 15% seen only once. 22% of the sample is in the top ten clones. The sequenced material came from blood. The receptors originated from a female donor with papillary thyroid cancer or a benign thyroid nodule (not recorded which). Some clones in this sample may be carry-over from other donors' samples.

This clone was seen at least ten times. The V and J genes are TRBV29-1 and TRBJ2-3, with D possibly matching TRBD1 (5 bases). Deletions cut 7 bases from V and 2 bases from J, with 13 bases between. Germline loops: CDR1 SQVTM, CDR2 ANQGSEA. The CDR3 is 13 amino acids. The CDR3 spells CSAHRKSTDTQYF. CDR3 DNA: TGCAGCGCCCACAGGAAATCCACAGATACGCAGTATTTT.

There are many counts of this clone. This could be a read error, since a much larger clone is one nucleotide away. This chain joins TRBV28 and TRBJ1-3, with unresolved D. CDR3 length: 11 amino acids. Per germline, CDR1 MDHEN and CDR2 SYDVKM. This CDR3 is CAGSYGDTIYF. CDR3 in DNA: TGTGCCGGCAGTTATGGGGACACCATATATTTT.

Concerning this clone itself: The junction shows a germline mismatch at one end, possibly a read error. This chain links TRBV6-1 with TRBJ2-5; TRBD2 matches at 12 bases. Germline lookup yields CDR1 MNHNS and CDR2 SASEGT. CDR3 length: 16 residues. The CDR3 protein is CASSTTSGGTQETQYF. For the CDR3, the DNA is TGTGCCAGCAGCACGACTAGCGGGGGAACTCAAGAGACACAGTACTTC.

The table lists this clone with many counts. This chain uses TRBV4-1 with TRBJ2-1, with D possibly being TRBD2 (5 bases). The V gene's germline CDR1 is MGHRA and CDR2 YSYEKL. Trimming took 0 bases from V and 3 from J, leaving 15 bases between them. This CDR3 is built from 17 residues. The CDR3 here is CASSQEAPSGNYNEQFF. CDR3 DNA sequence: TGCGCCAGCAGCCAAGAGGCACCAAGCGGAAACTACAATGAGCAGTTCTTC.

Notes on this clone: Compared with germline, one end of the junction differs, possibly owing to a read error. The same CDR3 can be traced to other DNA sequences in this sample. The chain combines TRBV30 with TRBJ2-2, with TRBD2 as a possible D gene (6 bases). The CDR3 consists of 14 residues. Germline values: CDR1 GTSNPN, CDR2 SVGIG (reference sequence). DNA for the CDR3: TGTGCCTGGGCTAGCGCTCCCAGGGCCGGGGAGTTGTTTTTT. Translating gives CAWASAPRAGELFF.

The chain couples TRBV2 to TRBJ2-3, with D unresolved. Deletions cut 6 bases from V and 4 bases from J, with 5 bases between. The CDR3 is 11 residues long. Germline CDR1 reads SNHLY; CDR2 reads FYNNEI. CDR3 sequence: CASSYSDTQYF. In nucleotides, the CDR3 is TGTGCCAGCAGCTATTCAGATACGCAGTATTTT.

This clone has only a few counts. CDR3 DNA sequence: TGTGCCAGCAGTTACAGTACTGGCTCGGGCTACACCTTC. Its translation: CASSYSTGSGYTF. The gene calls are TRBV6-5 and TRBJ1-2; no clear D. The CDR3 runs to 13 residues. CDR1 is MNHEY, CDR2 SVGAGI, per germline. Trimming took off 2 bases at V and 8 bases at J, with 12 bases between the two ends.

In its sample, this clone was seen many times. CDR3 residues: CASSLTSGAPGELFF. Here the CDR3 DNA reads TGTGCCAGCAGTTTGACTAGCGGGGCCCCCGGGGAGCTGTTTTTT. The rearrangement joins TRBV7-9 to TRBJ2-2, with 11 bases identical to TRBD2. V lost 6 bases to trimming and J lost 6 bases; unmatched junction nucleotides: 6. Germline CDR1 SEHNR, CDR2 FQNEAQ (reference sequence). The CDR3 is made up of 15 amino acids.